The sequence of this TCR beta chain was determined in a study of blood T cell repertoires in COVID-19. Study information: In each case, the material was cDNA or gDNA derived from T cells, B-cell-depleted T cells, or PBMCs.

With 6 bases clipped from V and 13 bases from J, the junction kept 14 bases outside the gene matches. Germline V lookup: CDR1 SNHLY, CDR2 FYNNEI. The CDR3 spans 15 residues. The protocol was immunoSEQ multiplex PCR, while the TCRdb copy is restricted to in-frame clones and leaves out a portion. The sample has hundreds of thousands of clones; about 88% are singletons. The TCR sequence derives from a man between 65 and 85 years old with acute or convalescent COVID-19. V is TRBV2 and J is TRBJ1-6; 8 bases agree with TRBD1. Sample: peripheral blood. The CDR3: CASSLYQGADIPLHF. Here the CDR3 DNA reads TGTGCCAGCAGCCTATACCAGGGGGCGGATATTCCCCTCCACTTT.